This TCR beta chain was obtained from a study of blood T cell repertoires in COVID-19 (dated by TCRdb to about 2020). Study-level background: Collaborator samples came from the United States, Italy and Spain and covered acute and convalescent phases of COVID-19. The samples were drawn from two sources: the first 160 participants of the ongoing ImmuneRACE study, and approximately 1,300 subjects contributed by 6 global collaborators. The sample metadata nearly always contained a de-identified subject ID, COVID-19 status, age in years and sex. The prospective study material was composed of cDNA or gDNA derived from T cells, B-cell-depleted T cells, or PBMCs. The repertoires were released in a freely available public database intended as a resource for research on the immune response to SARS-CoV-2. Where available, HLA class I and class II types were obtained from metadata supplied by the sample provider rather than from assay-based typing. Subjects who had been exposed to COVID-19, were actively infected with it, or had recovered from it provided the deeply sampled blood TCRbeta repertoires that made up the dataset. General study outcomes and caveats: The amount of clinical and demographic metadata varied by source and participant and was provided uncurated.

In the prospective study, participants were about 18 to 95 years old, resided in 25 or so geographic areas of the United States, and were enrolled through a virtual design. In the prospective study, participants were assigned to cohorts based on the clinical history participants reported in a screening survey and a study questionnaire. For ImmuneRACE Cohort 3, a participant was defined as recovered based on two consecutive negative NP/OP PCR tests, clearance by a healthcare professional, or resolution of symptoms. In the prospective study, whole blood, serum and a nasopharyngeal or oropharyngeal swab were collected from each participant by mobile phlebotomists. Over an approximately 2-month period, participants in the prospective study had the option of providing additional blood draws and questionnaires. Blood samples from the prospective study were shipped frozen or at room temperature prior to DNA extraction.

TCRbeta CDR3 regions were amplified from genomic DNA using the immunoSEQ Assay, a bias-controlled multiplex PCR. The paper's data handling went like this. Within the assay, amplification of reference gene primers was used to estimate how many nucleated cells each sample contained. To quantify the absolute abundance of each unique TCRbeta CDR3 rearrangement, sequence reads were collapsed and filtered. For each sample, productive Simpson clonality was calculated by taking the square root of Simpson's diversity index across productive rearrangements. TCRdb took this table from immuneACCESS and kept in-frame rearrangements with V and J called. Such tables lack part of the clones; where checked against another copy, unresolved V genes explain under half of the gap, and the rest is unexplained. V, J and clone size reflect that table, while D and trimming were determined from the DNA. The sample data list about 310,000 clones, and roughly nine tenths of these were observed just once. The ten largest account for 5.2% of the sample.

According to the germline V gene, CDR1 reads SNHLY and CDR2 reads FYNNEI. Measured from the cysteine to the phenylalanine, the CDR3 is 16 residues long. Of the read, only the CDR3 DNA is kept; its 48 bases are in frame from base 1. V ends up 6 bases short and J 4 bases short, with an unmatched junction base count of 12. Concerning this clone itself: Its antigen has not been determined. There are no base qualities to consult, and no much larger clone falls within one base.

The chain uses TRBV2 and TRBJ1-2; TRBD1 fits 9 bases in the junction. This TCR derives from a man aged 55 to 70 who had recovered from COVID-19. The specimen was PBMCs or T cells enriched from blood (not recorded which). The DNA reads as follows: TGTGCCAGCAGCCGTCATGACAGGGGGATAGGCTATGGCTACACCTTC. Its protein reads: CASSRHDRGIGYGYTF.